Below, 5 T cell receptor beta chains from the same sample are listed, as sequenced in a study of CD8+CD57+ T cells in acquired aplastic anemia. Genomic DNA acted as the template from which TCR beta VDJ combination and CDR3 sequence profiling were carried out. In TCRdb, the reads were re-called with MiXCR into one record per CDR3 protein. Of under 200,000 distinct CDR3 sequences listed, less than 60% are singletons. Patients chosen for sequencing had shown CD8+CD57+ cell expansion by flow cytometry. Material for sequencing was sorted CD4+, CD8+, or CD8+CD57+ T cells (not recorded which) from PBMCs. Receptors were obtained from a human donor with aplastic anemia.

This clonotype was seen at least ten times. The V gene is TRBV7-9, the J gene TRBJ2-2, with 8 bases matching TRBD2. CDR3 length: 14 amino acids. CDR1 and CDR2 (germline): SEHNR, FQNEAQ (reference sequence). The junction had 6 bases not matched to a gene; V was cut back by 5 bases and J by 7 bases. In DNA form, the CDR3 reads TGTGCCAGCAGCGGGGGACTAGGAGGCGGGGAGCTGTTTTTT. This encodes CASSGGLGGGELFF.

The chain combines TRBV25-1 with TRBJ2-5, with 10 bases matching TRBD1. CDR1 and CDR2 (germline): MGHDK, SYGVNS. J gave up 7 bases and V 4 bases, and 9 bases lay outside the gene matches. The CDR3 sequence is 15 residues long. CDR3 sequence (DNA): TGTGCCAGCAGTGCCCGGGACAGGGGTTGGTGGACCCAGTACTTC. Amino acid sequence: CASSARDRGWWTQYF.

This clonotype was counted at least ten times. The chain links TRBV5-1 to TRBJ1-1; unclear D gene. The CDR3 runs 16 residues. Trimming stripped 4 bases from V and 4 bases from J, with 20 bases between. CDR1 and CDR2 from the germline V gene are SGHRS and YFSETQ. Here the CDR3 reads CASSPGYEVVCTEAFF. CDR3 sequence (DNA): TGCGCCAGCAGCCCGGGCTACGAGGTAGTTTGCACTGAAGCTTTCTTT.

The chain has TRBV19 and TRBJ1-5, with 8 bases aligning to TRBD1. The junction had 12 bases not matched to a gene; V was cut back by 7 bases and J by 7 bases. The CDR3 spans 15 residues. Germline V lookup: CDR1 LNHDA, CDR2 SQIVND (reference sequence). The CDR3 here is CASNGDRSSKQPQHF. DNA for the CDR3: TGTGCCAGTAATGGGGACAGGTCGTCTAAACAGCCCCAGCATTTT.

This sequence joins TRBV20-1 and TRBJ2-5, with D perhaps TRBD1 (7 bases). Germline values: CDR1 DFQATT, CDR2 SNEGSKA (reference sequence). The V gene lost 7 bases and the J gene lost 1 base, with 13 bases spanning the gap. The CDR3 has 13 residues. Written as DNA, the CDR3 is TGCAGTGTTAGGCAGGGGGGCCAAGAGACCCAGTACTTC. Translated, it gives CSVRQGGQETQYF.